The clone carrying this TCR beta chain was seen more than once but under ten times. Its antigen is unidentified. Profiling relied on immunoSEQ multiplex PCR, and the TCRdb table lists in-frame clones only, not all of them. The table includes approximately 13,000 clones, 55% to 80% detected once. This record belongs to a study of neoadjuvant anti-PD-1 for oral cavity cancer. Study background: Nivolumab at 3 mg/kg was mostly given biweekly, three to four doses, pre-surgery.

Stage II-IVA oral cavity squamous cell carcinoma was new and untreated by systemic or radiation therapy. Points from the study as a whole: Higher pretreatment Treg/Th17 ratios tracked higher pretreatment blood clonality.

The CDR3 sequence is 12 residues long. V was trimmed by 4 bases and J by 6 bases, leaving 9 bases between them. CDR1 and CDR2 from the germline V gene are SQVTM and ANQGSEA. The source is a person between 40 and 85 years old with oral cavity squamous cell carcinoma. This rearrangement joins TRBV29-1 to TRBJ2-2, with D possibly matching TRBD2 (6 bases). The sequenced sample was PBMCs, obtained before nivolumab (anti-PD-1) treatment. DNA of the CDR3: TGCAGCGTTGTATGGGGGGCCGGGGAGCTGTTTTTT. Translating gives CSVVWGAGELFF.